This TCR beta chain was captured by sequencing in a study of human T cells and chemical hapten exposure. Overall study: Per-sample TCR yield variation was attributed mainly to small pooled library volume differences.

The count of this clonotype is one. Trimming cost V 3 bases and J 4 bases; bases outside gene matches: 2. The V gene's germline CDR1 is MNHEY and CDR2 SMNVEV (reference sequence). CDR3 length equals 13 residues. TCRdb re-called the 5' RACE reads with MiXCR, one entry per CDR3 protein. Of 95,000 to 120,000 distinct CDR3 sequences in the sample, roughly 19% were seen once. Total RNA was isolated from unfractionated whole blood. This receptor was identified in a human donor in good health. The V call is TRBV27, the J call TRBJ2-5, with 7 bases matching TRBD1. Here the CDR3 reads CASSFPGGETQYF. The CDR3 region has the DNA TGTGCCAGCAGTTTTCCAGGGGGAGAGACCCAGTACTTC.